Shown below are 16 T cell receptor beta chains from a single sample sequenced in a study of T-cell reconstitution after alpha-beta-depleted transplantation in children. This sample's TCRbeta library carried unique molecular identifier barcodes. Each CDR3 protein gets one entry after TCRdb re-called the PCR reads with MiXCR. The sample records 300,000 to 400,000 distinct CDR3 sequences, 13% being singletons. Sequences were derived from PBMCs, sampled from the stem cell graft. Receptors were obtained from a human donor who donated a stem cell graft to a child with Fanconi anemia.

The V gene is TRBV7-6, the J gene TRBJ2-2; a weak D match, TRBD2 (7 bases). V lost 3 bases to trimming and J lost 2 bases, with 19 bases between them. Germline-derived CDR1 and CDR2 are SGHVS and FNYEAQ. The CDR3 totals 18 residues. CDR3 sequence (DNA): TGTGCCAGCAGCTTCCCCCGGGGGCGGGGGCAAAACACCGGGGAGCTGTTTTTT. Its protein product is CASSFPRGRGQNTGELFF.

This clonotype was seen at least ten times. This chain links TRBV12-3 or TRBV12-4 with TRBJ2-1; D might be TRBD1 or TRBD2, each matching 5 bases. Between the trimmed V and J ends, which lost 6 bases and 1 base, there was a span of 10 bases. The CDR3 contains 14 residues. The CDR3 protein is CASRGTRSYNEQFF. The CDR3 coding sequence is TGTGCCAGCAGGGGGACGAGGTCCTACAATGAGCAGTTCTTC.

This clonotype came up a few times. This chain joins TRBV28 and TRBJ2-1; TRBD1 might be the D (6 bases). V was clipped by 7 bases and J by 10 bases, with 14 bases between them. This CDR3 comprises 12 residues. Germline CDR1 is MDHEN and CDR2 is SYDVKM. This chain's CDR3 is CASTRTGPEQFF. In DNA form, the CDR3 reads TGTGCCAGCACCAGAACAGGGCCGGAGCAGTTCTTC.

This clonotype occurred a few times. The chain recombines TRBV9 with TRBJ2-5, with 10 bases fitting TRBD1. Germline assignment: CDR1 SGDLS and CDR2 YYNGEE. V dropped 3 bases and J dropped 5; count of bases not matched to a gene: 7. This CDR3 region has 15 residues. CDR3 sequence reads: CASSGWDRGRETQYF. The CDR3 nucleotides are TGTGCCAGCAGCGGTTGGGACAGGGGCCGGGAGACCCAGTACTTC.

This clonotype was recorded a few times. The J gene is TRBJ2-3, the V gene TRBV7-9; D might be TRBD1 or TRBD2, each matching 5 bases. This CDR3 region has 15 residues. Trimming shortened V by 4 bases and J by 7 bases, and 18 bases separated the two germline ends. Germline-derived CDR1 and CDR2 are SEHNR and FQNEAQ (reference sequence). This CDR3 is CASSWDGDDHYTQYF. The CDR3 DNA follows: TGTGCCAGCAGCTGGGATGGGGACGATCACTATACGCAGTATTTT. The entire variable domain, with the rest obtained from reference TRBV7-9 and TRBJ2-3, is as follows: DTGVSQNPRHKITKRGQNVTFRCDPISEHNRLYWYRQTLGQGPEFLTYFQNEAQLEKSRLLSDRFSAERPKGSFSTLEIQRTEQGDSAMYLCASSWDGDDHYTQYFGPGTRLTVL.

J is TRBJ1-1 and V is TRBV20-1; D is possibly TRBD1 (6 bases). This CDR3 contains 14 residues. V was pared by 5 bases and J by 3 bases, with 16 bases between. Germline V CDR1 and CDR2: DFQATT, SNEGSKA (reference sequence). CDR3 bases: TGCAGTGCTGGGGTGGGGGGCCCCTACACTGAAGCTTTCTTT. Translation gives CSAGVGGPYTEAFF.

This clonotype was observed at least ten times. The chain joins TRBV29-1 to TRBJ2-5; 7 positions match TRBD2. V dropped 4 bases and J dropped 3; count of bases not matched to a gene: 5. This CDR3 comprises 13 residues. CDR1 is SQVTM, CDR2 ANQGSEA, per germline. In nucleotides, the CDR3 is TGCAGCGTTGCGGTGAGCGGGGAAGAGACCCAGTACTTC. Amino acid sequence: CSVAVSGEETQYF.

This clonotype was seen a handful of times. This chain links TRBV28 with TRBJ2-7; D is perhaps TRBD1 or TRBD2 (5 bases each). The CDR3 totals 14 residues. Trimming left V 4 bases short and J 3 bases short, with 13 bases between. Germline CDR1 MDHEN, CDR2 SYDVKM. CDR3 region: CASSSTGRIYEQYV. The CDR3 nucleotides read TGTGCCAGCAGTTCGACGGGACGAATCTACGAGCAGTACGTC.

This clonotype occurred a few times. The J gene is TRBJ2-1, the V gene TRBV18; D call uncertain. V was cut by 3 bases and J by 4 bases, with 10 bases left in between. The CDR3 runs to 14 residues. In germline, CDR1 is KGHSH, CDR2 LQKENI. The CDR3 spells CASSPGNVYNEQFF. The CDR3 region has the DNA TGTGCCAGCTCACCGGGGAATGTATACAATGAGCAGTTCTTC.

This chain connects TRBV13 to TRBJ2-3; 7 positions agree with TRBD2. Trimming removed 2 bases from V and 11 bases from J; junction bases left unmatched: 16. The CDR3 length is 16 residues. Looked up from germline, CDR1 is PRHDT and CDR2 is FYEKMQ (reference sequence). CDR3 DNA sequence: TGTGCCAGCAGCTTACCTTCCAGCGGGGCTGGTCGGGTGCAGTATTTT. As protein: CASSLPSSGAGRVQYF. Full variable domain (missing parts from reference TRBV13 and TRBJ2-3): AAGVIQSPRHLIKEKRETATLKCYPIPRHDTVYWYQQGPGQDPQFLISFYEKMQSDKGSIPDRFSAQQFSDYHSELNMSSLELGDSALYFCASSLPSSGAGRVQYFGPGTRLTVL.

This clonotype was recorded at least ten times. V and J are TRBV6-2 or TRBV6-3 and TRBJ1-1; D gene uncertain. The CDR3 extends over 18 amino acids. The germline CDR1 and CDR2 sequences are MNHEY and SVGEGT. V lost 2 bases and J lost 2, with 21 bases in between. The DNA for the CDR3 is TGTGCCAGCAGTTACCCTATGTACCGAATTGAAGGAAACACTGAAGCTTTCTTT. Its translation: CASSYPMYRIEGNTEAFF.

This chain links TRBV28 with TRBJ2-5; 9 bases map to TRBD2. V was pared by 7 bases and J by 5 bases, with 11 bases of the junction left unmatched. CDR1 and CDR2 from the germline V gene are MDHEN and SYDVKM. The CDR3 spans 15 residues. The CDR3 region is CASTARAGGHETQYF. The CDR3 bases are TGTGCCAGCACAGCAAGGGCGGGGGGGCATGAGACCCAGTACTTC.

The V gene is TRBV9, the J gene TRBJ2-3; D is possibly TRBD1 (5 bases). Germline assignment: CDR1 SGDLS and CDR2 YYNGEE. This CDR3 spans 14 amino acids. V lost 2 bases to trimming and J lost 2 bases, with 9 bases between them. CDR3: CASSVLGPTDTQYF. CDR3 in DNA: TGTGCCAGCAGCGTGTTGGGGCCCACAGATACGCAGTATTTT.

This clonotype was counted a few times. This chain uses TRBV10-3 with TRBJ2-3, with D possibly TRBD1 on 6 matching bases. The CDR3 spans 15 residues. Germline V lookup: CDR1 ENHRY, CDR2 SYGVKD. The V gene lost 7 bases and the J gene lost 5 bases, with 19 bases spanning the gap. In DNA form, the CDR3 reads TGTGCCATCACCAAGAGCGGCAACAGGGTAGATACGCAGTATTTT. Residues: CAITKSGNRVDTQYF.

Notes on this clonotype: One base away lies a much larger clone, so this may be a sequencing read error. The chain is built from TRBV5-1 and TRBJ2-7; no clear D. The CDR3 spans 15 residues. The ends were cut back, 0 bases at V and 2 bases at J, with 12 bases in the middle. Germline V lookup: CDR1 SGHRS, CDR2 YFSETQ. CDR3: CASSLGGQSTYEQYV. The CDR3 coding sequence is TGCGCCAGCAGCTTGGGTGGCCAGAGCACCTACGAGCAGTACGTC.

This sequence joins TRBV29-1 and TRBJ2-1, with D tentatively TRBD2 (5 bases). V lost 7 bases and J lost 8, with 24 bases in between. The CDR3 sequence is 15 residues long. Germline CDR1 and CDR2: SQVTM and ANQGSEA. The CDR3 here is CSGSPQRSEGDEQFF. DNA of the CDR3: TGCAGCGGATCCCCTCAACGGAGTGAGGGTGATGAGCAGTTCTTC.